These 21 T cell receptor beta chains were sequenced from one sample in a study of blood T cell repertoires in COVID-19. The method was immunoSEQ multiplex PCR; TCRdb's version includes in-frame clones alone and lacks a portion of them. The table lists roughly 230,000 clones, 80% to 90% of them singletons. Material: PBMCs or T cells enriched from blood (not recorded which). Receptors originate from a man aged 25-40 years in a cohort exposed to, infected with or recovered from COVID-19 (not recorded which).

Only one count was recorded for this clone. The CDR3 is CASSDQRGPNTEAFF. The CDR3 coding sequence is TGTGCCAGCAGCGACCAGCGGGGCCCGAACACTGAAGCTTTCTTT. The V gene is TRBV7-9, the J gene TRBJ1-1; possibly TRBD1 for D (5 bases). The germline V gene has CDR1 SEHNR and CDR2 FQNEAQ (reference sequence). The CDR3 has 15 amino acids. Trimming took off 5 bases at V and 1 base at J, with 14 bases between the two ends. The full variable domain, with the rest looked up from reference TRBV7-9 and TRBJ1-1, is DTGVSQNPRHKITKRGQNVTFRCDPISEHNRLYWYRQTLGQGPEFLTYFQNEAQLEKSRLLSDRFSAERPKGSFSTLEIQRTEQGDSAMYLCASSDQRGPNTEAFFGQGTRLTVV.

The chain recombines TRBV9 with TRBJ2-1, with TRBD2 identical over 13 bases. CDR1 and CDR2 (germline): SGDLS, YYNGEE. J was trimmed by 7 bases and V by 0 bases; bases with no gene match: 7. The CDR3 length is 17 residues. The CDR3 DNA follows: TGTGCCAGCAGCGTAGACGGGACTAGCGGGATAGTAAATGAGCAGTTCTTC. Its translation: CASSVDGTSGIVNEQFF.

Remarks on this clone: A read error may account for a junction end that differs from germline. This chain uses TRBV7-7 with TRBJ2-2; D might be TRBD2 (6 bases). The CDR3 consists of 17 residues. Per germline, CDR1 SSHAT and CDR2 FNYEAQ (reference sequence). CDR3 nucleotide sequence: TGTGCTAGCAGCCTACGAACCGGAGGGCCCAACACCGGGGAGCTGTTTTTT. Its protein is CASSLRTGGPNTGELFF.

Comments on this clone: One end of the junction varies from germline; a read error may be responsible. The CDR3 bases are TGTGCCAGCAGGAAGGGACTAGCGGGAGGGCCTGGGTTC. Translating it yields CASRKGLAGGPGF. The chain carries TRBV12-3 or TRBV12-4 and TRBJ2-7; TRBD2 matches at 16 bases. The CDR3 contains 13 residues.

The rearrangement links TRBV7-3 to TRBJ2-1, with D unclear. Germline V lookup: CDR1 SGHTA, CDR2 FQGTGA. The germline V and J ends were trimmed by 0 bases and 4 bases, with 10 bases remaining between them. The CDR3 has 15 residues. The CDR3 is CASSLTHLVYNEQFF. The CDR3 nucleotides are TGTGCCAGCAGCTTAACCCACCTAGTTTACAATGAGCAGTTCTTC.

The V and J genes are TRBV29-1 and TRBJ2-1; D is undetermined. Trimming pared 0 bases from V and 10 bases from J, leaving 10 bases between. Germline V gives CDR1 SQVTM, CDR2 ANQGSEA. The CDR3 covers 12 residues. As DNA, the CDR3 is TGCAGCGTTGAAGACCCCGACTGGGAGCAGTTCTTC. It is translated as CSVEDPDWEQFF.

The chain links TRBV2 to TRBJ1-5, with 7 bases fitting TRBD1. The V segment lost 9 bases and the J segment 1 base; nucleotides outside the gene matches: 9. This CDR3 spans 15 amino acids. Looked up from germline, CDR1 is SNHLY and CDR2 is FYNNEI. The CDR3 DNA reads TGTGCCAGTCGTAGACAGGGTTGGAGCAATCAGCCCCAGCATTTT. As protein: CASRRQGWSNQPQHF.

V and J are TRBV19 and TRBJ2-5; maybe TRBD1 (6 bases). V was shortened by 7 bases and J by 4 bases, with 13 bases between the two germline ends. Germline V lookup: CDR1 LNHDA, CDR2 SQIVND (reference sequence). The CDR3 spans 13 residues. CDR3 loop: CASKVRGTETQYF. The DNA for the CDR3 is TGTGCCAGTAAGGTGAGGGGGACAGAGACCCAGTACTTC.

V and J are TRBV5-1 and TRBJ1-2; 7 positions agree with TRBD1. Trimming at V came to 4 bases and at J to 2 bases, leaving 2 bases not matched to a gene. The germline gives CDR1 SGHRS, CDR2 YFSETQ. The CDR3 contains 13 residues. This CDR3 is CASSVTGNYGYTF. The CDR3 coding sequence is TGCGCCAGCAGCGTGACAGGGAACTATGGCTACACCTTC.

This chain joins TRBV6-5 and TRBJ1-2; the match to TRBD1 covers 10 bases. CDR1 and CDR2 (germline): MNHEY, SVGAGI. The CDR3 runs to 14 residues. Trimming took 2 bases from V and 7 from J; bases not matched to a gene: 4. The CDR3, as DNA: TGTGCCAGCAGTTACGGGACAGGGGTCCTTGGCTACACCTTC. This translates into CASSYGTGVLGYTF.

This clone was recorded only once. The chain has TRBV3-1 (or the pseudogene TRBV3-2) and TRBJ1-1; a weak D match, TRBD1 (5 bases). In germline, CDR1 is LGHDT, CDR2 YNNKEL (reference sequence). The CDR3 contains 14 residues. V lost 4 bases, J lost 0 bases, and 9 bases lay in between. The CDR3 region is CASSLPGMNTEAFF. The CDR3 DNA reads as TGTGCCAGCAGCCTCCCAGGGATGAACACTGAAGCTTTCTTT.

The rearrangement uses TRBV19 and TRBJ1-3, with D unresolved. The CDR3 loop spans 13 amino acids. Germline V lookup: CDR1 LNHDA, CDR2 SQIVND (reference sequence). Deletions cut 8 bases from V and 0 bases from J, with 8 bases between. The CDR3 protein is CASQSLSGNTIYF. Written as DNA, the CDR3 is TGTGCCAGTCAGTCCCTCTCTGGAAACACCATATATTTT. Full variable domain (missing parts from reference TRBV19 and TRBJ1-3): DGGITQSPKYLFRKEGQNVTLSCEQNLNHDAMYWYRQDPGQGLRLIYYSQIVNDFQKGDIAEGYSVSREKKESFPLTVTSAQKNPTAFYLCASQSLSGNTIYFGEGSWLTVV.

The chain joins TRBV5-6 to TRBJ2-1; 11 bases agree with TRBD2. V was pared by 6 bases and J by 0 bases, with 8 bases of the junction left unmatched. The germline V gene encodes CDR1 SGHDT and CDR2 YYEEEE. The CDR3 is 17 amino acids. The CDR3 loop is CASIAGLAGSSYNEQFF. CDR3 coding DNA: TGTGCCAGCATCGCCGGACTAGCGGGTAGCTCCTACAATGAGCAGTTCTTC.

The gene calls are TRBV9 and TRBJ2-7, with 10 bases matching TRBD1. The CDR3 runs to 15 residues. Trimming cost V 3 bases and J 5 bases; bases outside gene matches: 8. Per germline, CDR1 SGDLS and CDR2 YYNGEE. The CDR3 sequence is CASSALGTGDNEQYF. In DNA form, the CDR3 reads TGTGCCAGCAGCGCCCTCGGGACAGGGGATAACGAGCAGTACTTC.

In DNA, the CDR3 is TGTGCTAGTGGTTTTATAGGGGGCACAAGAGACAATGAGCAGTTCTTC. Translated: CASGFIGGTRDNEQFF. This chain uses TRBV12-5 with TRBJ2-1; 7 nucleotides align to TRBD1. Germline CDR1 and CDR2: LGHNT and FRNRAP. Germline trimming cut 3 bases from V and 5 bases from J; bases unmatched to any gene: 10. The CDR3 is 16 amino acids. Supplemented by reference TRBV12-5 and TRBJ2-1, the full variable domain reads DARVTQTPRHKVTEMGQEVTMRCQPILGHNTVFWYRQTMMQGLELLAYFRNRAPLDDSGMPKDRFSAEMPDATLATLKIQPSEPRDSAVYFCASGFIGGTRDNEQFFGPGTRLTVL.

A single count supports this clone. The chain employs TRBV15 and TRBJ2-6; 9 nucleotides line up with TRBD1. The CDR3 runs to 17 residues. Germline V gene sequence: CDR1 LNHNV, CDR2 YYDKDF (reference sequence). With 3 bases clipped from V and 2 bases from J, the junction kept 5 bases outside the gene matches. CDR3 coding DNA: TGTGCCACCAGCAGGGACAGGGGAAGCGCTGGGGCCAACGTCCTGACTTTC. It codes for CATSRDRGSAGANVLTF.

The V and J genes are TRBV24-1 and TRBJ2-2; 11 bases agree with TRBD2. The CDR3 has 17 residues. Germline CDR1 and CDR2: KGHDR and SFDVKD. The ends lost 1 base at V and 3 bases at J; junction bases unmatched: 3. The CDR3 nucleotides read TGTGCCACCAGTGATTTTAGCGGGAGGGCCGACACCGGGGAGCTGTTTTTT. It specifies CATSDFSGRADTGELFF.

The chain is built from TRBV5-4 and TRBJ2-6; 10 bases fit TRBD1. The germline CDR1 and CDR2 sequences are SGHNT and YYREEE (reference sequence). This CDR3 contains 18 residues. With V trimmed by 4 bases and J by 1 base, 8 bases remained unmatched. The CDR3 protein is CASSQPGTGVSGANVLTF. The CDR3 coding sequence is TGTGCCAGCAGCCAGCCAGGGACAGGGGTTTCTGGGGCCAACGTCCTGACTTTC. Based on the CDR3 plus reference TRBV5-4 and TRBJ2-6, the full variable domain is ETGVTQSPTHLIKTRGQQVTLRCSSQSGHNTVSWYQQALGQGPQFIFQYYREEENGRGNFPPRFSGLQFPNYSSELNVNALELDDSALYLCASSQPGTGVSGANVLTFGAGSRLTVL.

CDR3 bases: TGTGCCAGCAGCTTAGCAGCCGGGACTAGGAATACAGATACGCAGTATTTT. Translating gives CASSLAAGTRNTDTQYF. The rearrangement links TRBV13 to TRBJ2-3, with 8 bases identical to TRBD2. Germline V gives CDR1 PRHDT, CDR2 FYEKMQ (reference sequence). V lost 1 base, J lost 3 bases, and 9 bases stayed unmatched. The CDR3 is made up of 17 amino acids. Variable domain in full (rest from reference TRBV13 and TRBJ2-3): AAGVIQSPRHLIKEKRETATLKCYPIPRHDTVYWYQQGPGQDPQFLISFYEKMQSDKGSIPDRFSAQQFSDYHSELNMSSLELGDSALYFCASSLAAGTRNTDTQYFGPGTRLTVL.

V usage is TRBV15 and J usage is TRBJ1-2; D remains unclear. Per germline, CDR1 LNHNV and CDR2 YYDKDF (reference sequence). The CDR3 sequence is 15 residues long. The V and J ends lost 1 base and 0 bases respectively, with 9 bases between them. CDR3 residues: CATSRGQATNYGYTF. The CDR3 nucleotides are TGTGCCACCAGCAGAGGGCAGGCCACTAACTATGGCTACACCTTC.

The CDR3, as DNA: TGCGCCAGCAGCTTAGATGGGACTAGCGGGAGTTGGGAGCAGTACTTC. Its protein is CASSLDGTSGSWEQYF. The chain combines TRBV5-1 with TRBJ2-7; TRBD2 aligns across 14 bases. The CDR3 is 16 residues long. CDR1 SGHRS and CDR2 YFSETQ come from the germline V gene. V gave up 2 bases and J gave up 7 bases; unmatched junction bases: 8.